These T cell receptor beta chains were read from a single sample in a study of T cell responses to AZD1222 COVID-19 vaccine. Here immunoSEQ multiplex PCR was the method, and the copy in TCRdb shows in-frame clones only, minus some. This sample has 70,000 or so clones, with roughly 90% found just once. Here the sequenced sample was peripheral blood, taken on day 0 of AZD1222 vaccination. Every receptor here comes from an adult in good health. The CDR3 runs from the conserved cysteine through the conserved F or W. Fields, in order: D gene, V gene, clone size, J gene, CDR3 protein, CDR3 DNA. The D gene is left open where the match is weak. The listing skips clone size in some rows; elsewhere it reads once, few, many or a size class.

.	TRBV2	few	TRBJ2-7	CASSALKKLYEQYF	TGTGCCAGCAGTGCCCTGAAAAAGCTCTACGAGCAGTACTTC
.	TRBV6-5	once	TRBJ2-3	CASSPGWASTDTQYF	TGTGCCAGCAGTCCGGGGTGGGCTAGCACAGATACGCAGTATTTT
TRBD1	TRBV19	.	TRBJ1-1	CASRDRDGNTEAFF	TGTGCCAGTCGAGACAGGGACGGTAACACTGAAGCTTTCTTT
.	TRBV29-1	.	TRBJ2-3	CSVHDSTDTQYF	TGCAGCGTCCATGACAGCACAGATACGCAGTATTTT
.	TRBV10-2	.	TRBJ2-5	CASSEGPSSETQYF	TGCGCCAGCAGTGAGGGTCCTAGCTCGGAGACCCAGTACTTC
.	TRBV5-1	.	TRBJ2-3	CASSLATEGLGQYF	TGCGCCAGCAGCTTGGCCACGGAGGGCCTAGGGCAGTATTTT
.	TRBV5-1	few	TRBJ2-2	CASSWTGLNTGELFF	TGCGCCAGCAGCTGGACCGGACTGAACACCGGGGAGCTGTTTTTT
.	TRBV29-1	.	TRBJ1-1	CSSTTGGAEAFF	TGCAGCTCCACTACAGGCGGGGCTGAAGCTTTCTTT
.	TRBV7-2	.	TRBJ1-3	CASSLDRPPGNTIYF	TGTGCCAGCAGCTTAGACAGACCCCCTGGAAACACCATATATTTT
TRBD1	TRBV20-1	.	TRBJ1-5	CSASSLGTGYSNQPQHF	TGCAGTGCTAGTAGTCTCGGGACAGGGTATAGCAATCAGCCCCAGCATTTT
.	TRBV4-2	.	TRBJ2-2	CASSQDWDRRAGELFF	TGTGCCAGCAGCCAAGATTGGGACCGGAGGGCCGGGGAGCTGTTTTTT
.	TRBV10-3	.	TRBJ2-2	CAISDRNTGELFF	TGTGCCATCAGTGACAGAAACACCGGGGAGCTGTTTTTT
TRBD1	TRBV6-4	.	TRBJ2-2	CASKGQGAGDTGELFF	TGTGCCAGCAAAGGACAGGGGGCCGGGGACACCGGGGAGCTGTTTTTT
.	TRBV6-5	.	TRBJ2-6	CASSSQGTGANVLTF	TGTGCCAGCAGTTCGCAGGGGACTGGGGCCAACGTCCTGACTTTC
TRBD1	TRBV6-5	.	TRBJ1-5	CASSPQGNQPQHF	TGTGCCAGCAGTCCACAGGGGAATCAGCCCCAGCATTTT
.	TRBV29-1	.	TRBJ2-1	CSVEDPLRPQPYNEQFF	TGCAGCGTTGAAGATCCCCTACGTCCGCAACCCTACAATGAGCAGTTCTTC
TRBD1	TRBV18	once	TRBJ2-5	CASSPDRGQETQYF	TGTGCCAGCTCACCCGACAGGGGACAAGAGACCCAGTACTTC
TRBD2	TRBV10-3	.	TRBJ2-3	CAISEPPRGLAGGDTQYF	TGTGCCATCAGTGAGCCCCCCCGGGGACTAGCGGGAGGCGATACGCAGTATTTT
TRBD2	TRBV27	.	TRBJ2-1	CASSSGNRLGEQFF	TGTGCCAGCAGTAGCGGGAACCGGTTAGGTGAGCAGTTCTTC
.	TRBV11-2	.	TRBJ2-1	CASSTSPGTYNEQFF	TGTGCCAGCAGCACCTCACCAGGGACCTACAATGAGCAGTTCTTC
.	TRBV5-1	once	TRBJ2-1	CASSPSADSSYNEQFF	TGCGCCAGCAGCCCATCAGCGGATAGCTCCTACAATGAGCAGTTCTTC
.	TRBV11-2	.	TRBJ2-2	CASTISLSGNTGELFF	TGTGCCAGCACCATTTCTCTTAGCGGTAACACCGGGGAGCTGTTTTTT
TRBD2	TRBV30	once	TRBJ2-7	CAWSALGGRRHEQYF	TGTGCCTGGAGTGCTCTGGGCGGGAGGAGACACGAGCAGTACTTC
TRBD2	TRBV7-6	.	TRBJ2-2	CASSERLADTGELFF	TGTGCCAGCAGCGAGAGACTAGCGGACACCGGGGAGCTGTTTTTT
.	TRBV3-1/TRBV3-2	.	TRBJ2-7	CASSLVRGGGEQYF	TGTGCCAGCAGCCTAGTACGGGGTGGAGGCGAGCAGTACTTC
.	TRBV19	.	TRBJ1-2	CASSISVFSRVLGYTF	TGTGCCAGTAGTATTAGTGTCTTCAGCAGGGTTCTCGGCTACACCTTC
.	TRBV6-5	.	TRBJ1-1	CASSYSGSNTEAFF	TGTGCCAGCAGTTACTCGGGGTCGAACACTGAAGCTTTCTTT
.	TRBV6-5	.	TRBJ1-3	CASSYEGTGGNTIYF	TGTGCCAGCAGTTATGAGGGGACTGGGGGAAACACCATATATTTT
TRBD1	TRBV7-8	.	TRBJ2-7	CASSFLGGRDEQYF	TGTGCCAGCAGCTTCCTAGGGGGCCGGGACGAGCAGTACTTC
.	TRBV19	.	TRBJ2-2	CASSGGNTGELFF	TGTGCCAGTAGCGGAGGGAACACCGGGGAGCTGTTTTTT
.	TRBV15	.	TRBJ1-4	CATSRDRRQTNEKLFF	TGTGCCACCAGCAGAGATCGTAGACAAACTAATGAAAAACTGTTTTTT
.	TRBV18	.	TRBJ2-7	CASSLSGRRSEQYF	TGTGCCAGCTCACTCTCCGGGAGAAGGTCCGAGCAGTACTTC
.	TRBV27	once	TRBJ2-3	CASSGSGPTYTQYF	TGTGCCAGCAGTGGTTCGGGACCCACTTATACGCAGTATTTT
.	TRBV5-1	.	TRBJ2-1	CASEGERGNEQFF	TGCGCCAGCGAGGGGGAGCGAGGCAATGAGCAGTTCTTC
.	TRBV6-5	once	TRBJ1-6	CASSSPRYNSPLHF	TGTGCCAGCAGCTCCCCGCGGTATAATTCACCCCTCCACTTT
TRBD2	TRBV25-1	.	TRBJ2-1	CASSEASGSFGEQFF	TGTGCCAGCAGTGAAGCTAGCGGGAGCTTCGGTGAGCAGTTCTTC
.	TRBV7-9	.	TRBJ1-3	CASSISRIWDSGNTIYF	TGTGCCAGCAGCATTTCAAGGATATGGGACTCTGGAAACACCATATATTTT
.	TRBV27	.	TRBJ1-3	CASSPTGYSGNTIYF	TGTGCCAGCAGTCCCACCGGTTACTCTGGAAACACCATATATTTT
TRBD2	TRBV7-2	.	TRBJ2-1	CASSLGSGRQNEQFF	TGTGCCAGCAGCTTAGGCAGCGGGAGACAAAATGAGCAGTTCTTC
.	TRBV19	.	TRBJ1-1	CASSITGYTEAFF	TGTGCCAGTAGTATAACAGGGTACACTGAAGCTTTCTTT
TRBD1	TRBV7-3	once	TRBJ1-1	CASSLAKMDRVNTEAFF	TGTGCCAGCAGCTTAGCTAAAATGGACAGGGTGAACACTGAAGCTTTCTTT
.	TRBV6-5	.	TRBJ2-7	CASTLGQSYEQYF	TGTGCCAGCACCCTCGGCCAATCCTACGAGCAGTACTTC
.	TRBV19	.	TRBJ1-4	CASSRTGTFGEKLFF	TGTGCCAGTAGTAGAACCGGGACATTCGGGGAAAAACTGTTTTTT
.	TRBV11-2	.	TRBJ1-1	CASSLNLGRNTEAFF	TGTGCCAGCAGCTTAAATTTGGGGCGGAACACTGAAGCTTTCTTT
.	TRBV7-2	.	TRBJ1-5	CASTLNRYSNQPQHF	TGTGCCAGCACCCTAAACCGTTATAGCAATCAGCCCCAGCATTTT
.	TRBV7-2	.	TRBJ1-1	CASSLATAGTNQAFF	TGTGCCAGCAGCCTGGCAACAGCAGGGACGAATCAAGCTTTCTTT